The source of this T cell receptor beta chain is a study of cytomegalovirus exposure and HLA in healthy donors. Findings and limits, study-wide: Confirmation was obtained in vitro that a few CMV-associated chains are specific for CMV antigens.

Worth noting for this clone: Its antigen is not known.

Amplification used 60 Vbeta primers and 13 Jbeta primers. Clones were read by immunoSEQ multiplex PCR, and TCRdb kept only the in-frame ones, dropping some. The sample records roughly 190,000 clones, around three quarters being singletons. CDR3 length equals 15 residues. V was pared by 6 bases and J by 5 bases, with 17 bases between. The germline V gene has CDR1 SGHAT and CDR2 FQNNGV. The V gene is TRBV11-2, the J gene TRBJ2-1; possibly TRBD1 for D (5 bases). The clonotype originates from a woman aged 30 to 39 in good health and CMV-seropositive. The specimen was PBMCs. This chain's CDR3 is CASRPTRGIHNEQFF. The DNA for the CDR3 is TGTGCCAGCAGGCCGACAAGGGGCATTCACAATGAGCAGTTCTTC.